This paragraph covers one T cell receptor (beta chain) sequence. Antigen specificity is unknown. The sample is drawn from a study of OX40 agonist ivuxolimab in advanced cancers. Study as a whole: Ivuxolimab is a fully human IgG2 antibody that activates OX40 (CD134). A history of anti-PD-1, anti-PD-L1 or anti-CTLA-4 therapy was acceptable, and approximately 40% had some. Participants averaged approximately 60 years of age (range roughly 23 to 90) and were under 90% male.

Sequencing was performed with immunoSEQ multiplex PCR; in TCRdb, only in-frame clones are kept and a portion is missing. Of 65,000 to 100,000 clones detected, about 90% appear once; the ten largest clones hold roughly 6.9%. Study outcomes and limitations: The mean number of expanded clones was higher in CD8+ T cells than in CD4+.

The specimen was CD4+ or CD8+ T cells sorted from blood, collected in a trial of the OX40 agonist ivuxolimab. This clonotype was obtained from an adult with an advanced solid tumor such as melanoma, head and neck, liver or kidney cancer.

CDR3 region: CASSRGRGETQYF. CDR3 DNA: TGTGCCAGCAGCAGGGGGAGGGGAGAGACCCAGTACTTC. This chain uses TRBV11-2 with TRBJ2-5; the D gene is possibly TRBD2 (7 bases). The CDR3 runs 13 residues. V was shortened by 5 bases and J by 4 bases, with 11 bases between the two germline ends. Germline-derived CDR1 and CDR2 are SGHAT and FQNNGV.